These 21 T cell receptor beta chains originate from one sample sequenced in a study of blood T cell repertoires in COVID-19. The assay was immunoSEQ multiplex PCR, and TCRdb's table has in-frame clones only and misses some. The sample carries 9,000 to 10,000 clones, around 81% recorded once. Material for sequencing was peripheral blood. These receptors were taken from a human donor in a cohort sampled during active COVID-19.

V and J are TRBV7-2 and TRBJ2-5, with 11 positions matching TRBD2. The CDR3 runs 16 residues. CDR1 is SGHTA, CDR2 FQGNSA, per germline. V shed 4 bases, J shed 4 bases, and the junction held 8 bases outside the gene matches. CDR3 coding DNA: TGTGCCAGCAGCTCCTTAGCGGGGGGGCCCGTAGAGACCCAGTACTTC. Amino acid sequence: CASSSLAGGPVETQYF.

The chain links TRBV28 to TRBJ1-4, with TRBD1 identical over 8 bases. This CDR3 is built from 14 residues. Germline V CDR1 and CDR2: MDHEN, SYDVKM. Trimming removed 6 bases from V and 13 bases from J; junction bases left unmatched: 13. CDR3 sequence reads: CASRGGGQGPTLFF. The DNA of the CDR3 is TGTGCCAGCAGGGGGGGTGGACAGGGTCCCACACTGTTTTTT.

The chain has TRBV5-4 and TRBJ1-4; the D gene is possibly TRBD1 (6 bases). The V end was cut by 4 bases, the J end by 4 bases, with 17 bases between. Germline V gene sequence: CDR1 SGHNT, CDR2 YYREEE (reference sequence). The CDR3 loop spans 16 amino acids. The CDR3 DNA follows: TGTGCCAGCAGCAATGGCGCAGGGGCTAATAATGAAAAACTGTTTTTT. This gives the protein CASSNGAGANNEKLFF.

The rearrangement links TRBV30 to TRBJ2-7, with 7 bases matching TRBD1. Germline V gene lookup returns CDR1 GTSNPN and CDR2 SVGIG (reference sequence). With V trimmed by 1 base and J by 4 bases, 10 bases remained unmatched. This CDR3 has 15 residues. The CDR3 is CAWSGPRTGQYEQYF. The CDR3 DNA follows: TGTGCCTGGAGTGGGCCTAGGACAGGCCAATACGAGCAGTACTTC.

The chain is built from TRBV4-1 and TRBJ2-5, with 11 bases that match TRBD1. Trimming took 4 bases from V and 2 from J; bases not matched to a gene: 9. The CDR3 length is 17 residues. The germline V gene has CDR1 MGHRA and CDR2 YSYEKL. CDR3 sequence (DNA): TGCGCCAGCAGCCGAAAAGGGACAGGGGGAAATCAAGAGACCCAGTACTTC. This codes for CASSRKGTGGNQETQYF.

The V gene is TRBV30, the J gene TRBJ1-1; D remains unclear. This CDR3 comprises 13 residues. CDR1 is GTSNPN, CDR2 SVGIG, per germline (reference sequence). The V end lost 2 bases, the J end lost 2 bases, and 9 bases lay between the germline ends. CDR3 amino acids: CAWSPHTNTEAFF. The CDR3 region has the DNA TGTGCCTGGAGTCCCCACACCAACACTGAAGCTTTCTTT.

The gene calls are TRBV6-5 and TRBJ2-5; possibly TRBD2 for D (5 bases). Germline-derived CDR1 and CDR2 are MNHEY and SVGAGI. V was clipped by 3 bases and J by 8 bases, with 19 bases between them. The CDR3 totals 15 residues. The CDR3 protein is CASSYRGSEANTQYF. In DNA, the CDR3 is TGTGCCAGCAGTTATCGGGGATCTGAAGCGAACACCCAGTACTTC.

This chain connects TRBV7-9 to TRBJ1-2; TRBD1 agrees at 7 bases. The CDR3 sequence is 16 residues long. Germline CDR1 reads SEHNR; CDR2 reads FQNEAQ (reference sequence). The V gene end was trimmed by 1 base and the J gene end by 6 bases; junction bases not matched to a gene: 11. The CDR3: CASSLVRGGAVDGYTF. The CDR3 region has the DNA TGTGCCAGCAGCTTAGTGCGAGGGGGCGCCGTGGATGGCTACACCTTC.

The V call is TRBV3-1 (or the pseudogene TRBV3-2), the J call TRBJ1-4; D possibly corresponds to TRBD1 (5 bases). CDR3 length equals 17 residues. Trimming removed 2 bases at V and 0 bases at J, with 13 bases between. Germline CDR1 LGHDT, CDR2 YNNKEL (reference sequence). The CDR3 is CASSQNLIGATNEKLFF. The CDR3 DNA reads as TGTGCCAGCAGCCAAAACCTAATAGGGGCAACTAATGAAAAACTGTTTTTT.

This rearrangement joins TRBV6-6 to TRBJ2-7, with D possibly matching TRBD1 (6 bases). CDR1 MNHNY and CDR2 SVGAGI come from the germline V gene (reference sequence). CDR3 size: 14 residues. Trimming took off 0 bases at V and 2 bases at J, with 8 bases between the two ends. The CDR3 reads CASSYSTGPYEQYF. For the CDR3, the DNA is TGTGCCAGCAGTTACTCCACAGGGCCCTACGAGCAGTACTTC.

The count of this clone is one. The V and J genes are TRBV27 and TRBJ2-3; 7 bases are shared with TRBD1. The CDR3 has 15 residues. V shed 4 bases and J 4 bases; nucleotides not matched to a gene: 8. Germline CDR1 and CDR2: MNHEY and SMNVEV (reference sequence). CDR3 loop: CASSSRGQYPDTQYF. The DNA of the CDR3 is TGTGCCAGCAGTTCACGGGGACAGTACCCAGATACGCAGTATTTT.

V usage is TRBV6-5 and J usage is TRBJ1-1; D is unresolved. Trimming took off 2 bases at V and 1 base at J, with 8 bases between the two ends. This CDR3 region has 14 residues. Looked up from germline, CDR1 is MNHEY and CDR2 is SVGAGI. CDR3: CASSYRRGNTEAFF. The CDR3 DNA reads TGTGCCAGCAGTTACCGCCGGGGGAACACTGAAGCTTTCTTT.

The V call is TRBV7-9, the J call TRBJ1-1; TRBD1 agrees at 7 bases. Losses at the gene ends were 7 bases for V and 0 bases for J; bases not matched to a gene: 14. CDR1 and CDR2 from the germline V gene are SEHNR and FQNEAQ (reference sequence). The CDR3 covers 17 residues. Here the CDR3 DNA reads TGTGCCAGCATCTCTAGTGAACAGGGGACCTTGAACACTGAAGCTTTCTTT. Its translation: CASISSEQGTLNTEAFF. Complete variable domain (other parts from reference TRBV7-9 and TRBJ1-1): DTGVSQNPRHKITKRGQNVTFRCDPISEHNRLYWYRQTLGQGPEFLTYFQNEAQLEKSRLLSDRFSAERPKGSFSTLEIQRTEQGDSAMYLCASISSEQGTLNTEAFFGQGTRLTVV.

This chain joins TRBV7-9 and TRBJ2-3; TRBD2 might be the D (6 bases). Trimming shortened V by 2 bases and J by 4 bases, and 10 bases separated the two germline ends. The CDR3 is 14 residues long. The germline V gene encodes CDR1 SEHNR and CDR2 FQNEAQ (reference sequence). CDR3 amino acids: CASSLSRGADTQYF. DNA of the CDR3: TGTGCCAGCAGCTTATCGCGCGGGGCAGATACGCAGTATTTT. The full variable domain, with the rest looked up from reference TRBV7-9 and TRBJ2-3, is DTGVSQNPRHKITKRGQNVTFRCDPISEHNRLYWYRQTLGQGPEFLTYFQNEAQLEKSRLLSDRFSAERPKGSFSTLEIQRTEQGDSAMYLCASSLSRGADTQYFGPGTRLTVL.

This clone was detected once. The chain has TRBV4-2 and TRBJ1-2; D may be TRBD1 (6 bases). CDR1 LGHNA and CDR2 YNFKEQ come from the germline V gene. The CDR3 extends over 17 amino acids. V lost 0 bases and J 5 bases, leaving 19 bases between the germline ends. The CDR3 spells CASSQDITGGGRYGYTF. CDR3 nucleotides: TGTGCCAGCAGCCAAGATATAACGGGGGGCGGTCGTTATGGCTACACCTTC.

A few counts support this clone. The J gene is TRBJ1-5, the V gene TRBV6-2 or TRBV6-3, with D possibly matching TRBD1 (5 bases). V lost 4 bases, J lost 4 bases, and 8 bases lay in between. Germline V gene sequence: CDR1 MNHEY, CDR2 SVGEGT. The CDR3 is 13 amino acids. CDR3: CASSWGGNQPQHF. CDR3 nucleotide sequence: TGTGCCAGCAGTTGGGGGGGGAATCAGCCCCAGCATTTT.

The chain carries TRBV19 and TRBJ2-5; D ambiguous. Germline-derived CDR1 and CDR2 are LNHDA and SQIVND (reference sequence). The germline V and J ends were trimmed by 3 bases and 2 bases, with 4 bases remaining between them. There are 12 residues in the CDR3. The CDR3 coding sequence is TGTGCCAGTAGTATGGCACAAGAGACCCAGTACTTC. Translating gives CASSMAQETQYF. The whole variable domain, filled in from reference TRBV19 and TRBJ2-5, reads DGGITQSPKYLFRKEGQNVTLSCEQNLNHDAMYWYRQDPGQGLRLIYYSQIVNDFQKGDIAEGYSVSREKKESFPLTVTSAQKNPTAFYLCASSMAQETQYFGPGTRLLVL.

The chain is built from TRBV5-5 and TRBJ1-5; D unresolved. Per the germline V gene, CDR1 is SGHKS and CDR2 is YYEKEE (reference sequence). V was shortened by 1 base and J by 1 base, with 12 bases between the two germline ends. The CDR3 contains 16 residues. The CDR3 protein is CASSLSSGRSNQPQHF. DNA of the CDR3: TGTGCCAGCAGCTTGTCCTCAGGCCGGAGCAATCAGCCCCAGCATTTT.

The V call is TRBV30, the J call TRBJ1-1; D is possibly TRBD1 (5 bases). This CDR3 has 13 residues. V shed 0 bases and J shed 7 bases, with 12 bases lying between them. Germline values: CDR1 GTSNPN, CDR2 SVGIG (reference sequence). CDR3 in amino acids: CAWSVTGGYEAFF. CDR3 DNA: TGTGCCTGGAGTGTAACTGGGGGGTATGAAGCTTTCTTT.

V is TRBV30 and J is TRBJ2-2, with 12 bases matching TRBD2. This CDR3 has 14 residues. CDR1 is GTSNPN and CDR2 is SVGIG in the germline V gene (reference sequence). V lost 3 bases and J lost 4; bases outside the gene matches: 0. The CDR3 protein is CAWRLAGGTGELFF. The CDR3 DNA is TGTGCCTGGAGACTAGCGGGGGGCACCGGGGAGCTGTTTTTT.

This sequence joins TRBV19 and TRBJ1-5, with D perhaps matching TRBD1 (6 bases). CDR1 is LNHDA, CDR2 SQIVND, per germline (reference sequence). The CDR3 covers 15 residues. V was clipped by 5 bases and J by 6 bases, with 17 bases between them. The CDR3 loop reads CASSSRGGLVQPQHF. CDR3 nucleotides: TGTGCCAGTAGTTCCCGGGGGGGGCTGGTTCAGCCCCAGCATTTT.